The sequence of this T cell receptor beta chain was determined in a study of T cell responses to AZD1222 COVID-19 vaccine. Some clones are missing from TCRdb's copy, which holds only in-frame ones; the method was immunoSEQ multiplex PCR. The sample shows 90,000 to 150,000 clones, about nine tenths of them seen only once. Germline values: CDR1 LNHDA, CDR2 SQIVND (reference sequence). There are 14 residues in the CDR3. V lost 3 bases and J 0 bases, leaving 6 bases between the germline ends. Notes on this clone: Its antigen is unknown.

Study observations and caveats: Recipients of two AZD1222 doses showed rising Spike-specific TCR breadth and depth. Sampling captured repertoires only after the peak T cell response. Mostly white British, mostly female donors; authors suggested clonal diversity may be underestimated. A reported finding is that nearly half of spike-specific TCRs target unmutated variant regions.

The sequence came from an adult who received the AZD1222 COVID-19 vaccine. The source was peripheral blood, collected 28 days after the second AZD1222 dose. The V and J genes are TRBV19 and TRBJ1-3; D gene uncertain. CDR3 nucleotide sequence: TGTGCCAGTAGTATTGAGAGCTCTGGAAACACCATATATTTT. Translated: CASSIESSGNTIYF.